Below are 19 T cell receptor beta chains sequenced from a single sample in a study of technical replicates of blood from several donors. The data were produced by immunoSEQ multiplex PCR, yet TCRdb's version contains in-frame clones alone and is incomplete. The repertoire holds 50,000 to 65,000 clones, around 93% seen once, with more than 3.5% in the top ten. Sample: PBMCs. The origin of the receptors is a human donor in good health. Some clones in this sample may be carry-over from other donors' samples.

The CDR3 region has the DNA TGTGCCAGCAGTTCGGATCCCAGGGGGTTCGGCACTGAAGCTTTCTTT. It is translated as CASSSDPRGFGTEAFF. The gene calls are TRBV6-6 and TRBJ1-1, with 7 nucleotides matching TRBD1. The V gene's germline CDR1 is MNHNY and CDR2 SVGAGI (reference sequence). There are 16 residues in the CDR3. The V segment lost 4 bases and the J segment 4 bases; nucleotides outside the gene matches: 12.

The count of this clone is one. One junction end disagrees with the germline gene, perhaps due to a read error. The chain carries TRBV9 and TRBJ1-2; TRBD1 agrees at 9 bases. The CDR3 extends over 15 amino acids. Per the germline V gene, CDR1 is SGDLS and CDR2 is YYNGEE. This CDR3 reads CASSEGQGANYGYTF. Here the CDR3 DNA reads TGTGCCAGCAGCGAGGGACAGGGTGCTAATTATGGCTACACCTTC.

The chain couples TRBV5-4 to TRBJ2-7; 10 bases fit TRBD2. The germline gives CDR1 SGHNT, CDR2 YYREEE (reference sequence). Trimming took 4 bases from V and 2 from J; bases not matched to a gene: 9. This CDR3 is built from 16 residues. The CDR3 region has the DNA TGTGCCAGCAGCCCTGGGACTAGCGCAGTTGCCTACGAGCAGTACTTC. This encodes CASSPGTSAVAYEQYF.

The chain uses TRBV7-2 and TRBJ1-1; maybe TRBD1 (6 bases). The V gene's germline CDR1 is SGHTA and CDR2 FQGNSA. V gave up 5 bases and J gave up 4 bases, with 14 bases separating them. This CDR3 contains 14 residues. The CDR3 reads CASSPHAQGTEAFF. The CDR3 DNA follows: TGTGCCAGCAGCCCTCACGCACAGGGCACTGAAGCTTTCTTT. The full variable domain, with the rest looked up from reference TRBV7-2 and TRBJ1-1, is GAGVSQSPSNKVTEKGKDVELRCDPISGHTALYWYRQSLGQGLEFLIYFQGNSAPDKSGLPSDRFSAERTGGSVSTLTIQRTQQEDSAVYLCASSPHAQGTEAFFGQGTRLTVV.

V and J are TRBV7-2 and TRBJ2-3; 8 bases align to TRBD2. Losses at the gene ends were 2 bases for V and 0 bases for J; bases not matched to a gene: 7. Germline V lookup: CDR1 SGHTA, CDR2 FQGNSA. The CDR3 covers 17 residues. The CDR3 DNA reads as TGTGCCAGCAGCTTAAACGGGAGGGCCCCTAGCACAGATACGCAGTATTTT. It is translated as CASSLNGRAPSTDTQYF.

This clone was seen a single time. V and J are TRBV10-3 and TRBJ2-3; D perhaps matches TRBD2 (6 bases). This CDR3 region has 15 residues. V lost 6 bases and J lost 4, with 17 bases in between. The germline gives CDR1 ENHRY, CDR2 SYGVKD. DNA of the CDR3: TGTGCCATCAGCCCCGGGGGTAGTGGGGCAGATACGCAGTATTTT. This codes for CAISPGGSGADTQYF.

V and J are TRBV12-5 and TRBJ2-1, with 13 nucleotides matching TRBD2. V dropped 2 bases and J dropped 7; count of bases not matched to a gene: 11. The CDR3 totals 18 residues. Germline V gene sequence: CDR1 LGHNT, CDR2 FRNRAP. The CDR3 sequence: CASGLSGLAGAPGNEQFF. The CDR3 DNA sequence: TGTGCTAGTGGTTTGTCAGGACTAGCGGGAGCCCCAGGGAATGAGCAGTTCTTC.

The count of this clone is one. The V and J genes are TRBV4-2 and TRBJ2-1; 8 nucleotides line up with TRBD2. CDR1 is LGHNA and CDR2 is YNFKEQ in the germline V gene. This CDR3 comprises 15 residues. The V segment lost 0 bases and the J segment 5 bases; nucleotides outside the gene matches: 3. CDR3 coding DNA: TGTGCCAGCAGCCAAGACCTAGCGGGCCACAATGAGCAGTTCTTC. Its protein is CASSQDLAGHNEQFF.

The V call is TRBV9, the J call TRBJ1-4; D may be TRBD1 (5 bases). The germline V and J ends were trimmed by 0 bases and 5 bases, with 14 bases remaining between them. The length of the CDR3 is 16 residues. Looked up from germline, CDR1 is SGDLS and CDR2 is YYNGEE. The CDR3 reads CASSVVAGTGNEKLFF. CDR3 nucleotides: TGTGCCAGCAGCGTAGTCGCCGGGACTGGAAATGAAAAACTGTTTTTT.

This clone was counted once. The V call is TRBV6-5, the J call TRBJ2-4; D perhaps matches TRBD1 (6 bases). This CDR3 is built from 14 residues. Germline CDR1 and CDR2: MNHEY and SVGAGI. Trimming stripped 0 bases from V and 4 bases from J, with 7 bases between. CDR3 DNA sequence: TGTGCCAGCAGTTACTCGGGGGCGAAAAACATTCAGTACTTC. Translating it yields CASSYSGAKNIQYF.

Concerning this clone itself: Germline and junction disagree at one end, which may indicate a read error. The rearrangement uses TRBV4-2 and TRBJ2-1, with 9 bases that match TRBD2. This CDR3 has 16 amino acids. CDR1 is LGHNA, CDR2 YNFKEQ, per germline. The CDR3 is CASSQVGLAFNNEQFF. The CDR3 DNA follows: TGTGCCAGTAGCCAAGTAGGACTAGCGTTTAACAATGAGCAGTTCTTC.

The chain has TRBV9 and TRBJ1-3; D is unresolved. Between the trimmed V and J ends, which lost 1 base and 2 bases, there was a span of 13 bases. Looked up from germline, CDR1 is SGDLS and CDR2 is YYNGEE. The CDR3 extends over 16 amino acids. The CDR3 reads CASSVQDQRAGNTIYF. Here the CDR3 DNA reads TGTGCCAGCAGCGTACAAGATCAGAGGGCTGGAAACACCATATATTTT.

This clone is a singleton in its sample. The rearrangement uses TRBV21-1 and TRBJ1-5. TRBV21-1 is an annotated pseudogene. This CDR3 spans 17 amino acids. This chain's CDR3 is CASSKAPEGRGNQPQHF. CDR3 nucleotide sequence: TGTGCCAGCAGCAAAGCACCCGAGGGTAGGGGCAATCAGCCCCAGCATTTT.

The rearrangement joins TRBV7-9 to TRBJ2-3; 15 bases are a match to TRBD2. Trimming took 2 bases from V and 6 from J; bases not matched to a gene: 3. Germline CDR1 reads SEHNR; CDR2 reads FQNEAQ (reference sequence). There are 16 residues in the CDR3. CDR3 region: CASSLLGTSGGDTQYF. The CDR3 DNA sequence: TGTGCCAGCAGCTTATTGGGGACTAGCGGGGGGGATACGCAGTATTTT.

The CDR3 DNA reads as TGTGCTAGTGGTCGACTAGCGGGAGGTATTACCGGGGAGCTGTTTTTT. Protein sequence: CASGRLAGGITGELFF. This chain links TRBV12-5 with TRBJ2-2; 13 bases match TRBD2. This CDR3 is 16 amino acids long. Germline loops: CDR1 LGHNT, CDR2 FRNRAP. Trimming at V came to 5 bases and at J to 5 bases, leaving 5 bases not matched to a gene.

The chain links TRBV6-5 to TRBJ2-7; D is unresolved. Germline V gives CDR1 MNHEY, CDR2 SVGAGI. V was cut by 0 bases and J by 3 bases, with 9 bases left in between. This CDR3 has 14 residues. CDR3 protein: CASSYSRGIYEQYF. CDR3 bases: TGTGCCAGCAGTTACTCGAGAGGCATCTACGAGCAGTACTTC.

The rearrangement links TRBV19 to TRBJ2-5; no firm D call. V gave up 6 bases and J gave up 3 bases, with 11 bases separating them. CDR1 is LNHDA, CDR2 SQIVND, per germline (reference sequence). The CDR3 loop spans 13 amino acids. In DNA form, the CDR3 reads TGTGCCAGTAGAGATCCGGGTGAAGAGACCCAGTACTTC. Translating gives CASRDPGEETQYF.

The sample holds a few counts of this clone. V and J are TRBV5-4 and TRBJ1-1, with 11 bases identical to TRBD1. From germline, CDR1 is SGHNT and CDR2 YYREEE (reference sequence). V lost 3 bases to trimming and J lost 3 bases; unmatched junction nucleotides: 4. This CDR3 is built from 15 residues. CDR3 residues: CASSSDRGRDTEAFF. The CDR3 DNA is TGTGCCAGCAGCTCGGACAGGGGGCGCGACACTGAAGCTTTCTTT.

This clone was seen a single time. The chain employs TRBV5-1 and TRBJ2-5; TRBD1 aligns across 10 bases. CDR3 length: 14 amino acids. Germline V lookup: CDR1 SGHRS, CDR2 YFSETQ. J gave up 5 bases and V 7 bases, and 8 bases lay outside the gene matches. CDR3 residues: CASGDRDRGETQYF. The DNA of the CDR3 is TGCGCCAGCGGCGATCGGGACAGGGGTGAGACCCAGTACTTC.